These 27 T cell receptor beta chains share one sample of origin, sequenced in a study of cytomegalovirus exposure and HLA in healthy donors. Clones were read by immunoSEQ multiplex PCR, and TCRdb kept only the in-frame ones, dropping some. The sample includes around 130,000 clones, about 90% of them seen just once. The sample taken for sequencing was PBMCs. These TCRs come from a man younger than 40 in good health and CMV-seronegative.

The rearrangement uses TRBV11-3 and TRBJ2-5; 11 bases match TRBD2. Germline lookup yields CDR1 SGHNT and CDR2 YENEEA. The V and J ends lost 6 bases and 2 bases, in that order; junction bases with no gene match: 5. The CDR3 runs to 15 residues. The CDR3 here is CASSLGLAGQETQYF. CDR3 sequence (DNA): TGTGCCAGCAGTCTTGGACTAGCGGGTCAAGAGACCCAGTACTTC.

CDR3 sequence (DNA): TGTGCCAGCAGCTTAGTGGGCCCTAATGAAAAACTGTTTTTT. Protein product: CASSLVGPNEKLFF. J is TRBJ1-4 and V is TRBV7-2; D not resolved. The V gene's germline CDR1 is SGHTA and CDR2 FQGNSA. The CDR3 length is 14 residues. The V end was cut by 1 base, the J end by 3 bases, with 6 bases between.

The chain links TRBV7-2 to TRBJ2-7, with no clear D. This CDR3 spans 13 amino acids. The V gene lost 2 bases and the J gene lost 2 bases, with 7 bases spanning the gap. CDR1 is SGHTA, CDR2 FQGNSA, per germline. In DNA form, the CDR3 reads TGTGCCAGCAGCTTATCAGGAACCTACGAGCAGTACTTC. Residues: CASSLSGTYEQYF.

The chain combines TRBV9 with TRBJ2-2; 7 bases line up with TRBD1. The J segment lost 1 base and the V segment lost 3 bases, leaving 0 bases of the junction unmatched. The CDR3 loop spans 14 amino acids. CDR1 and CDR2 (germline): SGDLS, YYNGEE. The CDR3 sequence is CASSGTGNTGELFF. The CDR3 coding sequence is TGTGCCAGCAGCGGGACAGGGAACACCGGGGAGCTGTTTTTT.

V is TRBV6-5 and J is TRBJ2-7; possibly TRBD1 for D (5 bases). CDR1 and CDR2 from the germline V gene are MNHEY and SVGAGI. The CDR3 totals 15 residues. The V gene lost 7 bases and the J gene lost 2 bases, with 18 bases spanning the gap. The CDR3 sequence: CASTIHAGSTYEQYF. CDR3 coding DNA: TGTGCCAGCACTATCCACGCAGGGTCAACCTACGAGCAGTACTTC.

The chain uses TRBV7-2 and TRBJ1-2, with TRBD1 identical over 10 bases. Germline lookup yields CDR1 SGHTA and CDR2 FQGNSA. Germline trimming cut 3 bases from V and 4 bases from J; bases unmatched to any gene: 2. The CDR3 has 14 residues. In DNA form, the CDR3 reads TGTGCCAGCAGCTTGACAGGGGGCGCCTATGGCTACACCTTC. Residues: CASSLTGGAYGYTF.

This clone came up a few times. The chain uses TRBV30 and TRBJ1-2; D may be TRBD1 (5 bases). V lost 3 bases and J lost 8, with 16 bases in between. CDR3 length equals 13 residues. CDR1 is GTSNPN and CDR2 is SVGIG in the germline V gene (reference sequence). The chain's CDR3 is CAWRPAWGRGYTF. CDR3 in DNA: TGTGCCTGGAGACCCGCTTGGGGCCGGGGCTACACCTTC. Full variable domain (remainder filled in from reference TRBV30 and TRBJ1-2): SQTIHQWPATLVQPVGSPLSLECTVEGTSNPNLYWYRQAAGRGLQLLFYSVGIGQISSEVPQNLSASRPQDRQFILSSKKLLLSDSGFYLCAWRPAWGRGYTFGSGTRLTVV.

The chain uses TRBV29-1 and TRBJ1-1; 7 bases agree with TRBD1. V trimming: 3 bases; J trimming: 5 bases; junction bases outside the gene matches: 9. Per the germline V gene, CDR1 is SQVTM and CDR2 is ANQGSEA. The CDR3 covers 14 residues. CDR3 in amino acids: CSVEGIQGGTEAFF. CDR3 nucleotide sequence: TGCAGCGTTGAGGGCATTCAGGGGGGTACTGAAGCTTTCTTT.

This sequence joins TRBV9 and TRBJ2-2, with D uncertain. The CDR3 has 12 amino acids. CDR1 and CDR2 (germline): SGDLS, YYNGEE. Between the trimmed V and J ends, which lost 0 bases and 7 bases, there was a span of 4 bases. CDR3 residues: CASSVVIGELFF. Here the CDR3 DNA reads TGTGCCAGCAGCGTAGTTATCGGGGAGCTGTTTTTT.

This clone was observed a single time. J is TRBJ2-5 and V is TRBV5-1, with 7 positions matching TRBD1. Germline values: CDR1 SGHRS, CDR2 YFSETQ. This CDR3 contains 14 residues. V lost 1 base and J lost 5; bases outside the gene matches: 5. As DNA, the CDR3 is TGCGCCAGCAGCTTGAGGGGGCGAGGGGAGACCCAGTACTTC. Protein: CASSLRGRGETQYF.

This sequence joins TRBV5-1 and TRBJ2-1; D possibly corresponds to TRBD1 (5 bases). The CDR3 has 16 residues. V was clipped by 4 bases and J by 4 bases, with 18 bases between them. Looked up from germline, CDR1 is SGHRS and CDR2 is YFSETQ. CDR3 in amino acids: CASSAPQGLEYNEQFF. The CDR3 DNA follows: TGCGCCAGCAGCGCCCCGCAGGGCCTAGAATACAATGAGCAGTTCTTC.

The chain links TRBV19 to TRBJ2-1, with D possibly being TRBD2 (6 bases). CDR1 LNHDA and CDR2 SQIVND come from the germline V gene (reference sequence). The CDR3 has 17 amino acids. V lost 3 bases to trimming and J lost 5 bases, with 20 bases between them. This CDR3 is CASSIAGGAHQHNEQFF. The CDR3 nucleotides are TGTGCCAGTAGTATCGCGGGCGGGGCTCATCAGCACAATGAGCAGTTCTTC.

The chain is built from TRBV5-6 and TRBJ1-2; TRBD1 agrees at 8 bases. Germline trimming cut 4 bases from V and 4 bases from J; bases unmatched to any gene: 12. This CDR3 region has 16 residues. Germline V gene sequence: CDR1 SGHDT, CDR2 YYEEEE. CDR3 region: CASSPYGQGSLYGYTF. In DNA form, the CDR3 reads TGTGCCAGCAGCCCCTATGGACAGGGTAGTCTCTATGGCTACACCTTC.

The J gene is TRBJ2-2, the V gene TRBV9; maybe TRBD1 (5 bases). The V and J ends lost 2 bases and 6 bases respectively, with 8 bases between them. The CDR3 is 13 residues long. Germline V CDR1 and CDR2: SGDLS, YYNGEE. CDR3 nucleotide sequence: TGTGCCAGCAGCGTCGACAGTTCCGGGGAGCTGTTTTTT. It codes for CASSVDSSGELFF.

In this sample, this clone turned up once. The rearrangement links TRBV4-1 to TRBJ1-1; D may be TRBD1 (5 bases). The CDR3 spans 12 residues. Trimming cost V 2 bases and J 11 bases, with 12 bases left between them. Per the germline V gene, CDR1 is MGHRA and CDR2 is YSYEKL. CDR3 residues: CASSQSREEAFF. In DNA, the CDR3 is TGCGCCAGCAGCCAAAGCAGGGAGGAGGCTTTCTTT.

This chain connects TRBV5-1 to TRBJ1-2; D remains unclear. With 5 bases removed from V and 2 bases from J, the gap between germline ends came to 4 bases. Looked up from germline, CDR1 is SGHRS and CDR2 is YFSETQ. CDR3 length: 11 residues. CDR3 in DNA: TGCGCCAGCAGTAGCAACTATGGCTACACCTTC. This translates into CASSSNYGYTF.

This clone has a single count. The V and J genes are TRBV5-6 and TRBJ1-5, with D hard to call. Trimming left V 0 bases short and J 5 bases short, with 6 bases between. Looked up from germline, CDR1 is SGHDT and CDR2 is YYEEEE. The CDR3 extends over 13 amino acids. The DNA of the CDR3 is TGTGCCAGCAGCTTGGACCCAGATCAGCCCCAGCATTTT. This sequence encodes CASSLDPDQPQHF.

The V and J genes are TRBV4-3 and TRBJ2-7, with TRBD2 identical over 8 bases. Per germline, CDR1 LGHNA and CDR2 YSLEER. This CDR3 spans 14 amino acids. J was trimmed by 4 bases and V by 5 bases; bases with no gene match: 7. The DNA for the CDR3 is TGCGCCAGCAGCAGAGCGGGGGAGGGATACGAGCAGTACTTC. Translated, it gives CASSRAGEGYEQYF.

The gene calls are TRBV19 and TRBJ2-2; a possible D gene is TRBD1 (5 bases). This CDR3 contains 16 residues. The V end was cut by 3 bases, the J end by 4 bases, with 15 bases between. CDR1 is LNHDA and CDR2 is SQIVND in the germline V gene (reference sequence). DNA for the CDR3: TGTGCCAGTAGTATTTTAAAGGGGTGGGTCACCGGGGAGCTGTTTTTT. It is translated as CASSILKGWVTGELFF. The entire variable domain, with the rest obtained from reference TRBV19 and TRBJ2-2, is as follows: DGGITQSPKYLFRKEGQNVTLSCEQNLNHDAMYWYRQDPGQGLRLIYYSQIVNDFQKGDIAEGYSVSREKKESFPLTVTSAQKNPTAFYLCASSILKGWVTGELFFGEGSRLTVL.

V and J are TRBV27 and TRBJ1-1, with a possible D match to TRBD1 (5 bases). The CDR3 is made up of 12 amino acids. CDR1 and CDR2 (germline): MNHEY, SMNVEV (reference sequence). Trimming left V 9 bases short and J 4 bases short, with 12 bases between. Here the CDR3 DNA reads TGTGCCAGTTCACCCGGGGGCACTGAAGCTTTCTTT. The encoded protein is CASSPGGTEAFF.

The rearrangement links TRBV10-3 to TRBJ1-2, with D uncertain. V lost 0 bases and J 4 bases, leaving 18 bases between the germline ends. The CDR3 length is 17 residues. The V gene's germline CDR1 is ENHRY and CDR2 SYGVKD. For the CDR3, the DNA is TGTGCCATCAGTGAGTCGACGGGAGCCCCCTCGTCCTATGGCTACACCTTC. The encoded protein is CAISESTGAPSSYGYTF.

The rearrangement uses TRBV5-1 and TRBJ1-3; 7 bases align to TRBD1. This CDR3 has 16 amino acids. Looked up from germline, CDR1 is SGHRS and CDR2 is YFSETQ. Unmatched junction bases numbered 3, after V lost 0 bases and J lost 0 bases. The CDR3 coding sequence is TGCGCCAGCAGCTTGGCAGGGACAGCCTCTGGAAACACCATATATTTT. Translated: CASSLAGTASGNTIYF.

This sequence joins TRBV6-4 and TRBJ2-1, with 12 nucleotides matching TRBD2. The length of the CDR3 is 15 residues. Germline CDR1 MRHNA, CDR2 SNTAGT. The V gene end was trimmed by 0 bases and the J gene end by 9 bases; junction bases not matched to a gene: 3. CDR3 nucleotides: TGTGCCAGCAGTGACTCGACTAGCGGGAGTCGTGAGCAGTTCTTC. Translation: CASSDSTSGSREQFF.

The V gene is TRBV7-9, the J gene TRBJ2-2; 13 nucleotides align to TRBD2. Germline CDR1 and CDR2: SEHNR and FQNEAQ (reference sequence). V gave up 5 bases and J gave up 4 bases; unmatched junction bases: 4. This CDR3 spans 16 amino acids. Here the CDR3 reads CASSLLAGGSTGELFF. CDR3 bases: TGTGCCAGCAGCCTACTAGCGGGAGGGAGCACCGGGGAGCTGTTTTTT. The entire variable domain, with the rest obtained from reference TRBV7-9 and TRBJ2-2, is as follows: DTGVSQNPRHKITKRGQNVTFRCDPISEHNRLYWYRQTLGQGPEFLTYFQNEAQLEKSRLLSDRFSAERPKGSFSTLEIQRTEQGDSAMYLCASSLLAGGSTGELFFGEGSRLTVL.

The J gene is TRBJ2-5, the V gene TRBV18, with D unclear. Germline V lookup: CDR1 KGHSH, CDR2 LQKENI. The CDR3 runs 12 residues. V lost 2 bases and J 2 bases, leaving 3 bases between the germline ends. CDR3 DNA: TGTGCCAGCTCACCAACTCAAGAGACCCAGTACTTC. The encoded protein is CASSPTQETQYF. Full variable domain (outside the CDR3, taken from reference TRBV18 and TRBJ2-5): NAGVMQNPRHLVRRRGQEARLRCSPMKGHSHVYWYRQLPEEGLKFMVYLQKENIIDESGMPKERFSAEFPKEGPSILRIQQVVRGDSAAYFCASSPTQETQYFGPGTRLLVL.

The chain couples TRBV5-4 to TRBJ2-1, with 7 bases identical to TRBD1. The V segment lost 4 bases and the J segment 3 bases; nucleotides outside the gene matches: 10. The length of the CDR3 is 16 residues. The germline gives CDR1 SGHNT, CDR2 YYREEE (reference sequence). CDR3 region: CASSVPTTGSYNEQFF. The CDR3 DNA reads as TGTGCCAGCAGCGTTCCGACGACAGGGAGCTACAATGAGCAGTTCTTC.

The chain recombines TRBV10-3 with TRBJ2-7; D is uncertain. Looked up from germline, CDR1 is ENHRY and CDR2 is SYGVKD. The V and J ends lost 10 bases and 0 bases respectively, with 13 bases between them. The CDR3 extends over 13 amino acids. The chain's CDR3 is CATVTDISYEQYF. The CDR3 DNA is TGTGCCACCGTGACCGACATCTCCTACGAGCAGTACTTC.